The 19 T cell receptor beta chains listed next were all sequenced from one sample in a study of shared clonotypes between healthy human individuals. Naive CD8 cells were CD45RO-negative, positively selected for CCR7, excluding terminally differentiated effector memory CD45RA+ cells. The data were produced by immunoSEQ multiplex PCR, yet TCRdb's version contains in-frame clones alone and is incomplete. The data contain under 850,000 clones, 80% to 95% of them seen just once; the ten biggest clones take up around 24%. Material: naive CD8+ T cells sorted from blood. The receptors were sampled from a man aged 30 to 45 in good health.

This chain links TRBV7-3 with TRBJ2-1, with D perhaps TRBD1 or TRBD2 (5 bases each). CDR3 length equals 14 residues. The germline V gene has CDR1 SGHTA and CDR2 FQGTGA. V shed 5 bases and J shed 5 bases, with 13 bases lying between them. The CDR3 DNA follows: TGTGCCAGCAGCGTGGGACCATCCGACAATGAGCAGTTCTTC. This gives the protein CASSVGPSDNEQFF.

The chain joins TRBV15 to TRBJ2-5; 7 nucleotides match TRBD2. The CDR3 loop spans 15 amino acids. The germline V gene has CDR1 LNHNV and CDR2 YYDKDF (reference sequence). The ends lost 0 bases at V and 6 bases at J; junction bases unmatched: 7. The DNA of the CDR3 is TGTGCCACCAGCAGAGATTTGACTAGCATCCAGACCCAGTACTTC. This encodes CATSRDLTSIQTQYF.

Comment on this clone: This sample includes further DNA sequences coding for the same CDR3. The rearrangement uses TRBV5-4 and TRBJ2-3; no firm D call. The CDR3 runs to 12 residues. Per germline, CDR1 SGHNT and CDR2 YYREEE (reference sequence). V shed 3 bases and J shed 3 bases, with 5 bases lying between them. CDR3 nucleotides: TGTGCCAGCAGCTGGGGAACAGATACGCAGTATTTT. This gives the protein CASSWGTDTQYF.

The chain recombines TRBV5-1 with TRBJ1-1, with a tentative D call TRBD1 (6 bases). CDR1 is SGHRS, CDR2 YFSETQ, per germline. The CDR3 is 19 residues long. The V and J ends lost 3 bases and 3 bases respectively, with 27 bases between them. The CDR3 bases are TGCGCCAGCAGCTCTGATAGCTTCGGGGGGCGCGAGTTGGACACTGAAGCTTTCTTT. Its translation: CASSSDSFGGRELDTEAFF.

The genes are TRBV29-1 and TRBJ1-1; D is possibly TRBD1 (6 bases). This CDR3 has 13 residues. V shed 7 bases and J shed 7 bases, with 19 bases lying between them. From germline, CDR1 is SQVTM and CDR2 ANQGSEA. CDR3 sequence reads: CSGEGDNHVEAFF. The CDR3 DNA follows: TGCAGCGGGGAGGGGGACAACCATGTTGAAGCTTTCTTT.

The CDR3 region is CASTSQEKILPYNEQFF. In DNA, the CDR3 is TGTGCCAGCACCTCCCAAGAAAAAATTCTACCCTACAATGAGCAGTTCTTC. The J gene is TRBJ2-1, the V gene TRBV27, with no clear D. V lost 7 bases and J 2 bases, leaving 21 bases between the germline ends. The CDR3 extends over 17 amino acids. Germline V gene data show CDR1 as MNHEY and CDR2 as SMNVEV (reference sequence).

This clone was counted at least ten times. V usage is TRBV7-4 and J usage is TRBJ1-5; D unresolved. There are 19 residues in the CDR3. The germline CDR1 and CDR2 sequences are SGHVT and SQSDAQ. The V and J ends lost 1 base and 3 bases respectively, with 22 bases between them. The CDR3 nucleotides read TGTGCCAGCAGCTTAGTGCCGGGTCTTATTTCCATTGCCAATCAGCCCCAGCATTTT. This gives the protein CASSLVPGLISIANQPQHF.

The chain recombines TRBV5-4 with TRBJ2-1; TRBD2 matches 9 bases. The CDR3 extends over 15 amino acids. V gave up 4 bases and J gave up 6 bases; unmatched junction bases: 8. The germline CDR1 and CDR2 sequences are SGHNT and YYREEE (reference sequence). CDR3 in amino acids: CASSRPSGDANEQFF. DNA of the CDR3: TGTGCCAGCAGCCGTCCTAGCGGGGATGCCAATGAGCAGTTCTTC.

V and J are TRBV25-1 and TRBJ2-2, with D possibly being TRBD2 (5 bases). Germline loops: CDR1 MGHDK, CDR2 SYGVNS. The length of the CDR3 is 12 residues. Trimming left V 7 bases short and J 5 bases short, with 8 bases between. CDR3 amino acids: CASTLGTGELFF. CDR3 in DNA: TGTGCCAGCACACTAGGGACCGGGGAGCTGTTTTTT.

V usage is TRBV7-9 and J usage is TRBJ2-1; TRBD1 matches 9 bases. In germline, CDR1 is SEHNR, CDR2 FQNEAQ (reference sequence). After removal of 5 bases from V and 8 bases from J, the junction contained 16 bases not matched to a gene. The CDR3 sequence is 17 residues long. CDR3 nucleotides: TGTGCCAGCAGCGAAGGGGAACAGGGGGCAGGGATCGATGAGCAGTTCTTC. This sequence encodes CASSEGEQGAGIDEQFF.

The chain carries TRBV9 and TRBJ2-7; D is undetermined. The CDR3 has 12 amino acids. Trimming cost V 4 bases and J 0 bases, with 5 bases left between them. CDR1 is SGDLS, CDR2 YYNGEE, per germline. The CDR3 DNA follows: TGTGCCAGCAGCAACCGCTCCTACGAGCAGTACTTC. Its protein is CASSNRSYEQYF.

For this clone: In the same sample, other DNA sequences code for this CDR3. This rearrangement joins TRBV27 to TRBJ2-7; weak D call: TRBD2 (6 bases). In germline, CDR1 is MNHEY, CDR2 SMNVEV (reference sequence). This CDR3 is built from 11 residues. V lost 7 bases and J 6 bases, leaving 10 bases between the germline ends. The CDR3 spells CASTRGSEQYF. CDR3 coding DNA: TGTGCCAGCACGCGGGGTAGCGAGCAGTACTTC.

This clone was found once. The chain has TRBV28 and TRBJ2-5; 11 bases fit TRBD2. The germline V gene encodes CDR1 MDHEN and CDR2 SYDVKM. CDR3 length: 14 residues. Trimming removed 8 bases from V and 4 bases from J; junction bases left unmatched: 6. CDR3 amino acids: CASRTLAGVETQYF. CDR3 sequence (DNA): TGTGCCAGCCGCACACTAGCGGGAGTAGAGACCCAGTACTTC.

This chain links TRBV4-1 with TRBJ1-4; D uncertain. This CDR3 comprises 15 residues. CDR1 is MGHRA, CDR2 YSYEKL, per germline. V dropped 0 bases and J dropped 2 bases, with 7 bases sitting between them. CDR3: CASSQESMTNEKLFF. The CDR3 DNA reads as TGCGCCAGCAGCCAAGAAAGTATGACTAATGAAAAACTGTTTTTT.

The chain links TRBV9 to TRBJ2-3; D might be TRBD1 (6 bases). This CDR3 is built from 15 residues. The V end lost 4 bases, the J end lost 2 bases, and 14 bases lay between the germline ends. Germline lookup yields CDR1 SGDLS and CDR2 YYNGEE. CDR3 loop: CASSPSGTLTDTQYF. The CDR3 nucleotides read TGTGCCAGCAGCCCATCCGGGACACTCACAGATACGCAGTATTTT.

The chain uses TRBV27 and TRBJ1-1; perhaps TRBD1 as D (6 bases). The CDR3 is 16 residues long. Trimming cost V 4 bases and J 0 bases, with 15 bases left between them. Looked up from germline, CDR1 is MNHEY and CDR2 is SMNVEV (reference sequence). For the CDR3, the DNA is TGTGCCAGCAGTTACACAGGGCCGGGAATGAACACTGAAGCTTTCTTT. Amino acid sequence: CASSYTGPGMNTEAFF.

The chain's CDR3 is CASSPRSSGNTIYF. CDR3 nucleotides: TGTGCCAGCAGCCCGCGGAGTTCTGGAAACACCATATATTTT. The chain recombines TRBV27 with TRBJ1-3; unclear D gene. The CDR3 runs 14 residues. Germline V gene lookup returns CDR1 MNHEY and CDR2 SMNVEV (reference sequence). Trimming removed 6 bases at V and 1 base at J, with 10 bases between.

This rearrangement joins TRBV10-2 to TRBJ2-6, with D hard to call. The CDR3 runs 15 residues. The V end lost 8 bases, the J end lost 1 base, and 12 bases lay between the germline ends. Germline V gene lookup returns CDR1 WSHSY and CDR2 SAAADI. The CDR3 sequence is CASLKGSSGANVLTF. DNA of the CDR3: TGCGCCAGCCTCAAAGGGTCGTCTGGGGCCAACGTCCTGACTTTC.

The chain joins TRBV6-6 to TRBJ2-1; perhaps TRBD2 as D (6 bases). With 7 bases removed from V and 8 bases from J, the gap between germline ends came to 21 bases. This CDR3 spans 15 amino acids. Germline CDR1 MNHNY, CDR2 SVGAGI (reference sequence). DNA for the CDR3: TGTGCCAGCACCGGAGGACTAACTAGTTATTATGAGCAGTTCTTC. This codes for CASTGGLTSYYEQFF.